The clone carrying this T cell receptor beta chain was detected a few times. cDNA prepared by RNA extraction and subsequent reverse transcription served as the template for sequencing. Measured with immunoSEQ multiplex PCR; TCRdb has only the in-frame clones, and not every one. The data contain about 190,000 clones, 45% to 65% of them singletons. Treatment meaning: oral pan-JAK inhibitor, 5-10 mg twice daily. V lost 0 bases and J 4 bases, leaving 10 bases between the germline ends. The CDR3 runs 14 residues. The germline V gene has CDR1 SGHDT and CDR2 YYEEEE. The data stem from a study of CD8+ T cells in alopecia areata.

The receptor was isolated from a human donor with alopecia areata. The V call is TRBV5-6, the J call TRBJ2-5; D unclear. The sample here was CD4+ T cells sorted from blood, taken at week 4, from a patient treated with tofacitinib. The CDR3 region is CASSLVGFRETQYF. CDR3 sequence (DNA): TGTGCCAGCAGCTTGGTTGGCTTCCGAGAGACCCAGTACTTC.